Below, 23 T cell receptor beta chains from the same sample are listed, as sequenced in a study of shared clonotypes between healthy human individuals. Terminally differentiated effector memory CD45RA+ cells were left out of the naive CD8 fraction, which was CD45RO-negative and positively selected for CCR7. Clones were sequenced by immunoSEQ multiplex PCR, and TCRdb holds only the in-frame ones, with some missing. The sample has approximately 740,000 clones, around 93% seen once; the top ten hold around 24%. The sample consisted of naive CD8+ T cells sorted from blood. These receptors were obtained from a man aged 25 to 40 in good health.

The V and J genes are TRBV11-1 and TRBJ2-7; D is tentatively TRBD1 or TRBD2 (5 bases each). Trimming stripped 5 bases from V and 7 bases from J, with 24 bases between. The germline V gene has CDR1 SGHAT and CDR2 FQDESV (reference sequence). CDR3 length: 16 amino acids. The CDR3: CASSHTGGPATVEQYF. In DNA, the CDR3 is TGTGCCAGCAGCCACACTGGGGGACCGGCCACAGTGGAGCAGTACTTC.

This chain connects TRBV5-1 to TRBJ2-1; D perhaps matches TRBD2 (6 bases). Trimming removed 1 base at V and 8 bases at J, with 16 bases between. Germline CDR1 SGHRS, CDR2 YFSETQ. The CDR3 length is 15 residues. CDR3 region: CASSLRGRSLDEQFF. CDR3 DNA: TGCGCCAGCAGCTTGAGAGGGAGGTCGTTGGATGAGCAGTTCTTC.

The CDR3 here is CSVEGTSQETQYF. The CDR3 region has the DNA TGCAGCGTTGAAGGGACTAGCCAAGAGACCCAGTACTTC. The chain has TRBV29-1 and TRBJ2-5, with TRBD2 matching over 7 bases. V was clipped by 1 base and J by 1 base; unmatched bases: 0. Germline V gene lookup returns CDR1 SQVTM and CDR2 ANQGSEA. The CDR3 has 13 amino acids.

The chain uses TRBV18 and TRBJ2-6; no clear D gene. CDR1 is KGHSH, CDR2 LQKENI, per germline. The CDR3 runs to 16 residues. The V end was cut by 6 bases, the J end by 1 base, with 13 bases between. CDR3: CASSRTQVSGANVLTF. In DNA form, the CDR3 reads TGTGCCAGCTCCCGGACCCAGGTATCTGGGGCCAACGTCCTGACTTTC.

This chain uses TRBV11-2 with TRBJ2-3; the D gene is possibly TRBD2 (6 bases). Looked up from germline, CDR1 is SGHAT and CDR2 is FQNNGV. The CDR3 covers 15 residues. The V end was cut by 5 bases, the J end by 2 bases, with 14 bases between. DNA for the CDR3: TGTGCCAGCAGCACATCGGCGGGGTACACAGATACGCAGTATTTT. Translating it yields CASSTSAGYTDTQYF.

This chain connects TRBV15 to TRBJ2-3; D uncertain. Per germline, CDR1 LNHNV and CDR2 YYDKDF (reference sequence). The CDR3 totals 14 residues. Trimming took off 1 base at V and 2 bases at J, with 7 bases between the two ends. The CDR3 nucleotides are TGTGCCACCAGCAGAGGAGGCTACACAGATACGCAGTATTTT. Protein product: CATSRGGYTDTQYF.

This chain uses TRBV9 with TRBJ2-7, with 13 bases that match TRBD2. Trimming cost V 3 bases and J 6 bases; bases outside gene matches: 6. Germline assignment: CDR1 SGDLS and CDR2 YYNGEE. This CDR3 is built from 15 residues. For the CDR3, the DNA is TGTGCCAGCAGCGAAGGACTAGCGGGAGTTGTCGAGCAGTACTTC. It codes for CASSEGLAGVVEQYF.

In its sample, this clone was seen once. This sequence joins TRBV7-9 and TRBJ2-7, with 7 nucleotides matching TRBD1. Per the germline V gene, CDR1 is SEHNR and CDR2 is FQNEAQ (reference sequence). The J segment lost 2 bases and the V segment lost 0 bases, leaving 7 bases of the junction unmatched. The CDR3 is 16 amino acids. CDR3 region: CASSLALYRGTYEQYF. CDR3 nucleotides: TGTGCCAGCAGCTTAGCGCTCTACAGGGGAACCTACGAGCAGTACTTC.

V is TRBV7-9 and J is TRBJ2-5, with a weak D call TRBD2 (5 bases). V lost 5 bases and J lost 3, with 10 bases in between. This CDR3 spans 13 amino acids. Per germline, CDR1 SEHNR and CDR2 FQNEAQ (reference sequence). The CDR3 spells CASSPDGKETQYF. In DNA form, the CDR3 reads TGTGCCAGCAGCCCGGACGGGAAAGAGACCCAGTACTTC.

This chain uses TRBV7-2 with TRBJ2-7; 7 bases are shared with TRBD1. J gave up 5 bases and V 5 bases, and 9 bases lay outside the gene matches. The CDR3 loop spans 14 amino acids. Germline CDR1 reads SGHTA; CDR2 reads FQGNSA. CDR3: CASSQPTGFHEQYF. The CDR3 DNA reads TGTGCCAGCAGCCAACCGACAGGGTTCCACGAGCAGTACTTC.

V and J are TRBV27 and TRBJ2-6; TRBD1 matches 8 bases. Germline V gene lookup returns CDR1 MNHEY and CDR2 SMNVEV (reference sequence). V gave up 7 bases and J gave up 0 bases; unmatched junction bases: 11. The CDR3 is 18 amino acids. This chain's CDR3 is CASKFRTGFLSGANVLTF. The DNA of the CDR3 is TGTGCCAGCAAGTTCCGGACAGGGTTCCTCTCTGGGGCCAACGTCCTGACTTTC.

This clone was detected ten times or more. The chain links TRBV6-4 to TRBJ2-2; D gene unclear. Per the germline V gene, CDR1 is MRHNA and CDR2 is SNTAGT. CDR3 size: 13 residues. Trimming removed 3 bases at V and 1 base at J, with 3 bases between. As DNA, the CDR3 is TGTGCCAGCAGTGAAGGGAACACCGGGGAGCTGTTTTTT. This translates into CASSEGNTGELFF.

A single count supports this clone. The chain carries TRBV2 and TRBJ2-1; D possibly matches TRBD1 or TRBD2 (6 bases each). Germline lookup yields CDR1 SNHLY and CDR2 FYNNEI. The CDR3 is made up of 14 amino acids. Trimming removed 8 bases at V and 8 bases at J, with 19 bases between. Here the CDR3 reads CASDRAGEVHEQFF. As DNA, the CDR3 is TGTGCCAGCGATAGGGCAGGGGAGGTCCATGAGCAGTTCTTC.

The chain joins TRBV7-6 to TRBJ2-3; D gene uncertain. This CDR3 region has 15 residues. CDR1 SGHVS and CDR2 FNYEAQ come from the germline V gene. V was shortened by 1 base and J by 11 bases, with 19 bases between the two germline ends. CDR3 protein: CASSLGATHILEQYF. The CDR3 DNA sequence: TGTGCCAGCAGCTTAGGGGCTACCCACATATTGGAGCAGTATTTT.

This chain joins TRBV30 and TRBJ2-7; 7 bases map to TRBD1. CDR1 and CDR2 from the germline V gene are GTSNPN and SVGIG (reference sequence). The CDR3 has 14 amino acids. The ends lost 3 bases at V and 5 bases at J; junction bases unmatched: 10. CDR3 region: CAWSDRAITDEQYF. CDR3 nucleotide sequence: TGTGCCTGGAGCGACAGGGCAATTACGGACGAGCAGTACTTC. Supplemented by reference TRBV30 and TRBJ2-7, the full variable domain reads SQTIHQWPATLVQPVGSPLSLECTVEGTSNPNLYWYRQAAGRGLQLLFYSVGIGQISSEVPQNLSASRPQDRQFILSSKKLLLSDSGFYLCAWSDRAITDEQYFGPGTRLTVT.

The chain employs TRBV7-2 and TRBJ2-5; 9 positions agree with TRBD2. After removal of 5 bases from V and 5 bases from J, the junction contained 21 bases not matched to a gene. This CDR3 region has 19 residues. Germline CDR1 is SGHTA and CDR2 is FQGNSA. The CDR3 loop reads CASSAPSGVAGEGIETQYF. The CDR3 nucleotides read TGTGCCAGCAGCGCCCCGTCGGGAGTAGCGGGAGAGGGGATTGAGACCCAGTACTTC.

In nucleotides, the CDR3 is TGTGCCAGCAGCAAGTCCACAGCAAAGGTAAGTATTCAGCCCCAGCATTTT. Translation: CASSKSTAKVSIQPQHF. The V gene is TRBV21-1, the J gene TRBJ1-5; the tabulated D call, TRBD1, remains unverified against the DNA. TRBV21-1 is a pseudogene segment. This CDR3 contains 17 residues.

The chain is built from TRBV25-1 and TRBJ2-3; tentative D call: TRBD1 (6 bases). The CDR3 runs 14 residues. CDR1 is MGHDK, CDR2 SYGVNS, per germline. Deletions cut 1 base from V and 5 bases from J, with 10 bases between. CDR3 bases: TGTGCCAGCAGTGAATGGGCAGGGGAAGATACGCAGTATTTT. Its protein product is CASSEWAGEDTQYF. The full variable domain, rest sourced from reference TRBV25-1 and TRBJ2-3, is EADIYQTPRYLVIGTGKKITLECSQTMGHDKMYWYQQDPGMELHLIHYSYGVNSTEKGDLSSESTVSRIRTEHFPLTLESARPSHTSQYLCASSEWAGEDTQYFGPGTRLTVL.

This chain uses TRBV13 with TRBJ1-1; D unclear. Germline V gene lookup returns CDR1 PRHDT and CDR2 FYEKMQ (reference sequence). This CDR3 is built from 12 residues. The V end lost 3 bases, the J end lost 2 bases, and 4 bases lay between the germline ends. In DNA, the CDR3 is TGTGCCAGCAGCTTCGGAAACACTGAAGCTTTCTTT. Its translation: CASSFGNTEAFF.

The gene calls are TRBV14 and TRBJ2-1, with TRBD1 identical over 10 bases. The length of the CDR3 is 14 residues. The germline gives CDR1 SGHDN, CDR2 FVKESK. With V trimmed by 3 bases and J by 4 bases, 0 bases remained unmatched. CDR3 DNA: TGTGCCAGCAGCCAGGGACAGGGGTACAATGAGCAGTTCTTC. Translation: CASSQGQGYNEQFF.

The gene calls are TRBV19 and TRBJ2-3; D may be TRBD2 (6 bases). Germline assignment: CDR1 LNHDA and CDR2 SQIVND (reference sequence). V was clipped by 5 bases and J by 3 bases, with 12 bases between them. There are 14 residues in the CDR3. The CDR3 DNA reads as TGTGCCAGTAGTCTGGGACTGCCTACAGATACGCAGTATTTT. Translation: CASSLGLPTDTQYF.

The V gene is TRBV29-1, the J gene TRBJ2-7, with TRBD1 matching over 7 bases. The CDR3 runs to 17 residues. Germline CDR1 SQVTM, CDR2 ANQGSEA. CDR3 in amino acids: CSPPGTDRRRSTYEQYF. The CDR3 coding sequence is TGCAGTCCACCCGGGACAGACCGACGAAGGTCGACCTACGAGCAGTACTTC.

The chain links TRBV6-1 to TRBJ2-7, with D tentatively TRBD1 (6 bases). The V and J ends lost 6 bases and 1 base respectively, with 13 bases between them. Germline V gene lookup returns CDR1 MNHNS and CDR2 SASEGT. The CDR3 sequence is 14 residues long. The DNA for the CDR3 is TGTGCCAGCAGGGGGGACACCCAATCCTACGAGCAGTACTTC. Its translation is CASRGDTQSYEQYF.